One TCR beta chain is described in this entry. The CDR3 contains 13 residues. V dropped 4 bases and J dropped 3 bases, with 9 bases sitting between them. CDR1 is MNHNS and CDR2 is SASEGT in the germline V gene. This record belongs to a study of cytomegalovirus exposure and HLA in healthy donors. 60 Vbeta and 13 Jbeta primers were used in PCR. Profiled with immunoSEQ multiplex PCR; TCRdb holds only in-frame clones, not every one. The data hold 65,000 to 80,000 clones, with 78% observed a single time. Sequenced: PBMCs. This chain joins TRBV6-1 and TRBJ1-1, with D uncertain. The clonotype comes from a woman in her thirties or forties in good health and CMV-seropositive. CDR3 nucleotide sequence: TGTGCCAGCAGTGTGTCCATTTACACTGAAGCTTTCTTT. The encoded protein is CASSVSIYTEAFF.